Listed below are T cell receptor beta chains from one sample, sequenced in a study of early T cells in non-severe SARS-CoV-2 infection. TCRdb re-called the 5' RACE reads through MiXCR, storing one row per CDR3 protein. The sample lists about 64,000 distinct CDR3 sequences; around 13% were seen once. Sequencing input: whole blood. The receptors were sampled from an adult who was a healthcare worker with PCR-confirmed SARS-CoV-2 infection or an uninfected control (not recorded which). The CDR3 runs from the conserved cysteine through the conserved F or W. A D gene is named only where the DNA matches it firmly. Clone size appears in some rows only: once, few, many, or a class for an expanded clone.

j_call | d_call | v_call | clone_size | cdr3_aa | cdr3_nt
TRBJ1-1 | TRBD1 | TRBV18 | few | CASSPGTGMNTEAFF | TGTGCCAGCTCTCCCGGGACAGGCATGAACACTGAAGCTTTCTTT
TRBJ2-3 | TRBD1 | TRBV19 | few | CASSTTGVDTQYF | TGTGCCAGTAGTACAACAGGGGTAGATACGCAGTATTTT
TRBJ2-3 | NA | TRBV7-9 | many | CASSLSVAFTGDTQYF | TGTGCCAGCAGCTTATCGGTGGCCTTTACGGGAGATACGCAGTATTTT
TRBJ2-2 | NA | TRBV2 | many | CASRGPGTGELFF | TGTGCCAGTAGAGGCCCTGGGACCGGGGAGCTGTTTTTT
TRBJ1-2 | TRBD1 | TRBV6-6 | NA | CASSAQGGYGYTF | TGTGCCAGCAGTGCACAGGGGGGGTATGGCTACACCTTC
TRBJ2-7 | TRBD1 | TRBV2 | many | CASTPTGAYEQYF | TGTGCCAGCACTCCGACAGGGGCCTACGAGCAGTACTTC
TRBJ2-2 | TRBD1 | TRBV2 | few | CASSEDRAKTGELFF | TGTGCCAGCAGCGAGGACAGGGCGAAGACCGGGGAGCTGTTTTTT
TRBJ2-1 | NA | TRBV7-8 | few | CASRTLGAEQFF | TGTGCCAGCAGGACCCTGGGGGCTGAGCAGTTCTTC
TRBJ2-7 | NA | TRBV30 | many | CAWSPGLSYEQYF | TGTGCCTGGAGTCCCGGCCTCTCCTACGAGCAGTACTTC
TRBJ2-7 | NA | TRBV27 | few | CASSSAGTGYEQYF | TGTGCCAGCAGTTCCGCCGGGACGGGCTACGAGCAGTACTTC
TRBJ2-3 | NA | TRBV7-6 | many | CASSLGAGVEDTQYF | TGTGCCAGCAGCTTAGGGGCAGGGGTGGAAGATACGCAGTATTTT
TRBJ2-2 | TRBD2 | TRBV5-1 | NA | CASSLTSGGLNTGELFF | TGCGCCAGCAGCTTGACTAGCGGGGGCCTGAACACCGGGGAGCTGTTTTTT
TRBJ1-2 | TRBD1 | TRBV2 | few | CASSSRGQRQFPYTF | TGTGCCAGCAGTTCTAGGGGACAGCGCCAATTTCCCTACACCTTC
TRBJ2-1 | TRBD2 | TRBV9 | few | CASSVGPSGSSSYNEQFF | TGTGCCAGCAGCGTAGGTCCTAGCGGGTCGAGCTCCTACAATGAGCAGTTCTTC
TRBJ2-3 | TRBD2 | TRBV9 | NA | CASSPRLAGVSDTQYF | TGTGCCAGCAGCCCCCGTCTAGCGGGGGTATCAGATACGCAGTATTTT
TRBJ1-3 | NA | TRBV6-6 | few | CASRDLEGQGNTIYF | TGTGCCAGCAGGGACCTGGAGGGGCAAGGAAACACCATATATTTT
TRBJ2-7 | NA | TRBV10-3 | many | CATEGSSYEQYF | TGTGCCACGGAAGGGAGCTCCTACGAGCAGTACTTC
TRBJ1-3 | NA | TRBV10-2 | few | CASSEGREEDAIYF | TGCGCCAGCAGTGAGGGGCGGGAAGAGGACGCCATATATTTT
TRBJ2-3 | NA | TRBV20-1 | few | CSASGGRADTQYF | TGCAGTGCTAGCGGGGGGCGCGCAGATACGCAGTATTTT
TRBJ2-7 | NA | TRBV4-1 | many | CASSQDPLADSYEQYF | TGCGCCAGCAGCCAAGATCCTCTAGCAGACTCCTACGAGCAGTACTTC
TRBJ1-2 | NA | TRBV6-6 | few | CASSYSPGRTYGYTF | TGTGCCAGCAGTTACTCTCCGGGACGGACCTATGGCTACACCTTC
TRBJ2-7 | NA | TRBV6-2/TRBV6-3 | NA | CASSPIYRLPYEQYF | TGTGCCAGCAGTCCAATCTACCGCCTGCCCTACGAGCAGTACTTC
TRBJ2-3 | NA | TRBV19 | NA | CASRFDFSRTDTQYF | TGTGCCAGCCGGTTCGACTTCTCCCGCACAGATACGCAGTATTTT
TRBJ2-1 | TRBD1 | TRBV19 | few | CASSSDRGLVGNEQFF | TGTGCCAGTAGTTCGGACAGGGGACTGGTAGGCAATGAGCAGTTCTTC
TRBJ2-7 | TRBD2 | TRBV11-1 | few | CASSFGSYQTSGQPPLGEQYF | TGTGCCAGCAGCTTTGGGTCTTACCAGACTAGCGGCCAACCACCTCTGGGAGAGCAGTACTTC
TRBJ1-4 | TRBD1 | TRBV4-2 | NA | CASSQDGTVGPNEKLFF | TGTGCCAGCAGCCAAGACGGGACAGTCGGCCCTAATGAAAAACTGTTTTTT
TRBJ2-3 | TRBD1 | TRBV6-1 | NA | CASSADRVVLADTQYF | TGTGCCAGCAGTGCAGACAGGGTGGTATTGGCAGATACGCAGTATTTT
TRBJ2-1 | TRBD2 | TRBV9 | NA | CASSVPSSGGANEQFF | TGTGCCAGCAGCGTCCCCTCGAGCGGGGGGGCCAATGAGCAGTTCTTC
TRBJ2-7 | NA | TRBV19 | NA | CASTQDSYEQYF | TGTGCCAGCACCCAGGACAGTTACGAGCAGTACTTC
TRBJ1-2 | NA | TRBV19 | many | CASSIYADGYTF | TGTGCCAGTAGTATCTACGCAGATGGCTACACCTTC
TRBJ1-4 | NA | TRBV18 | few | CASSPPSQGEKLFF | TGTGCCAGCTCACCACCCAGTCAGGGGGAAAAACTGTTTTTT
TRBJ1-1 | NA | TRBV9 | few | CASSVEGVLNTEAFF | TGTGCCAGCAGCGTAGAGGGGGTTTTGAACACTGAAGCTTTCTTT
TRBJ2-3 | NA | TRBV7-3 | few | CASSLQGRGTDTQYF | TGTGCCAGCAGCTTACAAGGTAGAGGCACAGATACGCAGTATTTT
TRBJ1-1 | NA | TRBV7-2 | many | CASSLGTVGTEAFF | TGTGCCAGCAGCTTAGGCACGGTTGGCACTGAAGCTTTCTTT
TRBJ2-2 | NA | TRBV6-5 | NA | CASSYSMGSVRTGELFF | TGTGCCAGCAGTTACTCGATGGGGAGTGTGAGGACCGGGGAGCTGTTTTTT
TRBJ2-5 | TRBD2 | TRBV20-1 | NA | CSARAGTSGEETQYF | TGCAGTGCTAGAGCCGGGACTAGCGGGGAAGAGACCCAGTACTTC
TRBJ1-6 | NA | TRBV30 | many | CAWIPDRNNSPLHF | TGTGCCTGGATCCCGGACCGCAATAATTCACCCCTCCACTTT
TRBJ2-4 | NA | TRBV29-1 | NA | CSVEEGIQYF | TGCAGCGTAGAAGAGGGCATTCAGTACTTC
TRBJ1-1 | TRBD1 | TRBV7-2 | NA | CASSQQRTGRYEAFF | TGTGCCAGCAGCCAGCAAAGGACAGGGCGGTATGAAGCTTTCTTT
TRBJ1-2 | TRBD1 | TRBV5-1 | few | CASSSWTGADGYTF | TGCGCCAGCAGCTCGTGGACAGGGGCTGATGGCTACACCTTC
TRBJ2-1 | NA | TRBV7-2 | many | CASSLEQVSEQFF | TGTGCCAGCAGCTTAGAGCAGGTCAGTGAGCAGTTCTTC
TRBJ2-3 | TRBD1 | TRBV6-1 | many | CASNQPDRVGTDTQYF | TGTGCCAGCAATCAACCGGACAGGGTGGGCACAGATACGCAGTATTTT
TRBJ2-7 | NA | TRBV29-1 | few | CSVVEQEFYEQYF | TGCAGCGTTGTGGAACAGGAGTTCTACGAGCAGTACTTC
TRBJ2-1 | NA | TRBV18 | NA | CASSPDSYNEQFF | TGTGCCAGCTCACCAGACAGTTACAATGAGCAGTTCTTC
TRBJ2-1 | TRBD2 | TRBV4-1 | few | CASSQGTSGGEEQFF | TGCGCCAGCAGCCAAGGGACTAGCGGGGGAGAAGAGCAGTTCTTC
TRBJ2-2 | TRBD1 | TRBV19 | NA | CASSPRTGPTGELFF | TGTGCCAGTAGTCCACGGACAGGGCCAACCGGGGAGCTGTTTTTT
TRBJ1-1 | NA | TRBV7-8 | few | CASSRSRDTDTEAFF | TGTGCCAGCAGCAGATCCAGGGATACCGACACTGAAGCTTTCTTT
TRBJ2-7 | NA | TRBV20-1 | NA | CSARGGQSYEQYF | TGCAGTGCTAGGGGGGGGCAGTCCTACGAGCAGTACTTC
TRBJ2-3 | NA | TRBV20-1 | NA | CSARQTKDTQYF | TGCAGTGCTAGACAGACGAAAGATACGCAGTATTTT
TRBJ1-1 | NA | TRBV18 | many | CASSPSPDTEAFF | TGTGCCAGCTCACCGTCGCCCGACACTGAAGCTTTCTTT
TRBJ1-2 | TRBD1 | TRBV12-3/TRBV12-4 | many | CASSPQGAIQGYTF | TGTGCCAGCAGTCCACAGGGGGCGATTCAGGGCTACACCTTC
TRBJ2-7 | TRBD2 | TRBV6-1 | many | CASRSSGATSYEQYF | TGTGCCAGCAGATCCAGCGGGGCAACCTCCTACGAGCAGTACTTC
TRBJ2-5 | NA | TRBV2 | NA | CASSSLDLEKTQYF | TGTGCCAGCAGCTCCCTAGACTTAGAGAAGACCCAGTACTTC
TRBJ2-5 | TRBD2 | TRBV7-2 | NA | CASSLGGLAGQETQYF | TGTGCCAGCAGCTTAGGGGGACTAGCGGGGCAAGAGACCCAGTACTTC
TRBJ1-6 | NA | TRBV2 | NA | CASSERRYNSPLHF | TGTGCCAGCAGTGAAAGACGGTATAATTCACCCCTCCACTTT
TRBJ2-7 | TRBD2 | TRBV6-2/TRBV6-3 | few | CASSYRASGGSYEQYF | TGTGCCAGCAGTTACCGGGCTAGCGGGGGATCCTACGAGCAGTACTTC
TRBJ2-7 | NA | TRBV9 | NA | CASSVGPGDPREQYF | TGTGCCAGCAGCGTAGGGCCCGGGGACCCCAGGGAGCAGTACTTC
TRBJ1-6 | NA | TRBV21-1 | NA | CASSKGQGLSSYNSPLHF | TGTGCCAGCAGCAAAGGACAGGGATTAAGCTCCTATAATTCACCCCTCCACTTT
TRBJ1-1 | NA | TRBV6-6 | NA | CASSNRQEADTEAFF | TGTGCCAGCAGCAACCGACAGGAGGCGGACACTGAAGCTTTCTTT
TRBJ1-1 | TRBD1 | TRBV18 | NA | CASSLGAQGEAFF | TGTGCCAGCTCCCTTGGGGCACAGGGGGAGGCTTTCTTT